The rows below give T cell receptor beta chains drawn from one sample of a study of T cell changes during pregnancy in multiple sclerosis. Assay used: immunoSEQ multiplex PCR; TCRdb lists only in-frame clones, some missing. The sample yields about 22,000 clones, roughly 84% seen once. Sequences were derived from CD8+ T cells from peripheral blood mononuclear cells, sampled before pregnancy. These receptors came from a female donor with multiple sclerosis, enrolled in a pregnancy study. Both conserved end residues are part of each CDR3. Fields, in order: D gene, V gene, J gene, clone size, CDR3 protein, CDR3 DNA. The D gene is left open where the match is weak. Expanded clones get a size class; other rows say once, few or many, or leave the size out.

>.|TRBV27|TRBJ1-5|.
CASSFVGAAEPQHF
TGTGCCAGCAGTTTTGTAGGGGCCGCGGAGCCCCAGCATTTT
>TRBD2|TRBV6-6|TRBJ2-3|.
CASRGLAGVPDTQYF
TGTGCCAGCAGGGGACTAGCGGGAGTCCCAGATACGCAGTATTTT
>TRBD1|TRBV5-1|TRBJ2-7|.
CASRGQGAPEQYF
TGCGCCAGCAGGGGACAGGGGGCGCCCGAGCAGTACTTC
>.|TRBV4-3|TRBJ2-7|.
CASSPADASYEQYF
TGCGCCAGCAGCCCAGCGGACGCCTCCTACGAGCAGTACTTC
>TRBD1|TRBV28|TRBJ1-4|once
CASSLGPETGGTNEKLFF
TGTGCCAGCAGTTTAGGTCCGGAGACAGGGGGAACTAATGAAAAACTGTTTTTT
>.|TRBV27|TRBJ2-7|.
CASSPRGALYEQYF
TGTGCCAGCAGCCCCCGGGGAGCCCTCTACGAGCAGTACTTC
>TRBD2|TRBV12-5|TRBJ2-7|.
CASGLVRGGEQYF
TGTGCTAGTGGTTTGGTACGCGGGGGCGAGCAGTACTTC
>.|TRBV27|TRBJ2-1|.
CASSLSGAYNEQFF
TGTGCCAGCAGTCTATCCGGGGCCTACAATGAGCAGTTCTTC
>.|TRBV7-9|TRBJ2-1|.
CASSLYVGAVNNEQFF
TGTGCCAGCAGCTTGTATGTGGGGGCCGTCAACAATGAGCAGTTCTTC
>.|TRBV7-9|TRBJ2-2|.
CASSLTDTAGGELFF
TGTGCCAGCAGCTTAACAGACACTGCCGGCGGGGAGCTGTTTTTT
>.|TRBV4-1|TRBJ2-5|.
CASSQGIVGLGETQYF
TGCGCCAGCAGCCAAGGGATCGTGGGCCTCGGTGAGACCCAGTACTTC
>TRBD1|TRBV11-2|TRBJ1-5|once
CASSWTGGQPQHF
TGTGCCAGCAGCTGGACAGGGGGACAGCCCCAGCATTTT
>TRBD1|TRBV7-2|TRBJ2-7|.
CASSSEGQAPYEQYF
TGTGCCAGCAGCTCCGAGGGACAGGCCCCCTACGAGCAGTACTTC
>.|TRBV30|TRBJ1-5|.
CAWTQGLSNQPQHF
TGTGCCTGGACGCAGGGGTTGAGCAATCAGCCCCAGCATTTT
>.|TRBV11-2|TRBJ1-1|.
CASSLGGPEAFF
TGTGCCAGCAGCTTAGGAGGGCCTGAAGCTTTCTTT
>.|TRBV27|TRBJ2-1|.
CASSLSDRSISGEQFF
TGTGCCAGCAGTTTATCCGACAGGTCCATCTCTGGTGAGCAGTTCTTC
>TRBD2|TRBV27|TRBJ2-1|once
CASRGIAGEIRNNEQFF
TGTGCCAGCCGCGGGATAGCGGGAGAAATAAGGAACAATGAGCAGTTCTTC
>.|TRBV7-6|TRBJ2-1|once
CASSPTGNEQFF
TGTGCCAGCAGTCCGACCGGGAATGAGCAGTTCTTC
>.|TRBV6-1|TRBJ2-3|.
CASTWGEEADTQYF
TGTGCCAGCACGTGGGGAGAGGAGGCAGATACGCAGTATTTT
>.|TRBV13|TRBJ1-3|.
CASSYVTSGNTIYF
TGTGCCAGCAGCTACGTCACATCTGGAAACACCATATATTTT
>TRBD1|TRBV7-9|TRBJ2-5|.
CASSLVGQGLGETQYF
TGTGCCAGCAGCTTAGTTGGACAGGGGCTCGGGGAGACCCAGTACTTC
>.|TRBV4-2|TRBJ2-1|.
CASSQGREFEQFF
TGTGCCAGCAGCCAAGGGCGGGAATTTGAGCAGTTCTTC
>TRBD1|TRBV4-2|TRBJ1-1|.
CASSPGQGGTEAFF
TGTGCCAGCAGCCCCGGACAGGGGGGGACTGAAGCTTTCTTT
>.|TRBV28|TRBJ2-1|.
CASSSRTTNEQFF
TGTGCCAGCAGTTCCCGGACTACCAATGAGCAGTTCTTC
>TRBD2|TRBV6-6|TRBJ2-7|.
CASSLSGNEQYF
TGTGCCAGCAGCCTTAGCGGGAACGAGCAGTACTTC
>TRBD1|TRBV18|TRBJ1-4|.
CASSPDRELTNEKLFF
TGTGCCAGCTCACCTGACAGGGAGTTAACTAATGAAAAACTGTTTTTT
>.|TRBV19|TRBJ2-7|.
CASSMRWGGDEQYF
TGTGCCAGTAGTATGAGATGGGGCGGCGACGAGCAGTACTTC
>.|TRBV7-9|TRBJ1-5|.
CASSLGLSNQPQHF
TGTGCCAGCAGCTTAGGACTTAGCAATCAGCCCCAGCATTTT
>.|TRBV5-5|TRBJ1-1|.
CASSFGSYTEAFF
TGTGCCAGCAGCTTCGGGTCTTACACTGAAGCTTTCTTT
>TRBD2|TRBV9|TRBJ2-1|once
CASSAPLAGGVNEQFF
TGTGCCAGCAGCGCCCCACTAGCGGGAGGTGTAAATGAGCAGTTCTTC
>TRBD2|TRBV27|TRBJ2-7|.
CASSPGLAGGLWYEQYF
TGTGCCAGCAGTCCGGGACTAGCGGGAGGGCTCTGGTACGAGCAGTACTTC
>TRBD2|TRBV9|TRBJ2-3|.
CASSATSGIDWGTQYF
TGTGCCAGCAGCGCGACTAGCGGGATCGACTGGGGTACGCAGTATTTT
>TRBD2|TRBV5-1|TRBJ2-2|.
CASSFGTSGIPNTGELFF
TGCGCCAGCAGCTTTGGGACTAGCGGGATTCCGAACACCGGGGAGCTGTTTTTT
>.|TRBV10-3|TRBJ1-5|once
CAISEGTVSNQPQHF
TGTGCCATCAGTGAGGGTACAGTGAGCAATCAGCCCCAGCATTTT
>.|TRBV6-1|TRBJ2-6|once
CASTRQPGANVLTF
TGTGCCAGCACCAGACAGCCTGGGGCCAACGTCCTGACTTTC
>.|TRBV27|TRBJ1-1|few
CASRGAPFVEAFF
TGTGCCAGCAGGGGGGCGCCTTTTGTTGAAGCTTTCTTT
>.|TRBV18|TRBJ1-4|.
CASSTGPHNEKLFF
TGTGCCAGCTCAACGGGTCCCCATAATGAAAAACTGTTTTTT
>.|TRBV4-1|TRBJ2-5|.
CASSPGTLQETQYF
TGCGCCAGCAGCCCCGGGACTCTCCAAGAGACCCAGTACTTC
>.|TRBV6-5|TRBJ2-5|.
CASSYSGRPETQYF
TGTGCCAGCAGTTACTCAGGCAGGCCGGAGACCCAGTACTTC
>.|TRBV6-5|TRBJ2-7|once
CASSYVGPQGGEQYF
TGTGCCAGCAGTTACGTGGGGCCCCAAGGTGGCGAGCAGTACTTC
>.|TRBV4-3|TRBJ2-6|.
CASSQDASSGANVLTF
TGCGCCAGCAGCCAAGATGCGTCATCTGGGGCCAACGTCCTGACTTTC
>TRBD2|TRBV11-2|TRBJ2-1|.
CASSLMWWEGDNEQFF
TGTGCCAGCAGCTTAATGTGGTGGGAGGGCGACAATGAGCAGTTCTTC
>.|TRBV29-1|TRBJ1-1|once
CSVDAGTMNTEAFF
TGCAGCGTTGACGCCGGGACTATGAACACTGAAGCTTTCTTT
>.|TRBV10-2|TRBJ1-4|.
CASSEGGMDEKLFF
TGCGCCAGCAGTGAGGGGGGGATGGATGAAAAACTGTTTTTT
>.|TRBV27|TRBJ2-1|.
CASSLISSYNEQFF
TGTGCCAGCAGTTTAATTAGCTCCTACAATGAGCAGTTCTTC
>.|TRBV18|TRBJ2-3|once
CASSPLYRYYTDTQYF
TGTGCCAGCTCACCACTTTATAGATACTACACAGATACGCAGTATTTT